These 13 T cell receptor beta chains were sequenced from one sample in a study of T cell repertoires in cytomegalovirus infection. TCRdb re-called the reads through MiXCR, storing one row per CDR3 protein. The sample has a few hundred thousand distinct CDR3 sequences; roughly 13% are singletons. Material for sequencing was PBMCs. The receptors were sampled from a human donor in good health (CMV status not recorded). Some clones in this sample may be carry-over from other donors' samples.

This clonotype was seen more than once but under ten times. The chain joins TRBV12-3 or TRBV12-4 to TRBJ1-1; 7 bases agree with TRBD1. CDR3 length: 14 residues. V was pared by 6 bases and J by 3 bases, with 7 bases of the junction left unmatched. CDR3 protein: CASRPTGSDTEAFF. CDR3 DNA sequence: TGTGCCAGCAGGCCGACAGGGTCAGACACTGAAGCTTTCTTT.

The V gene is TRBV12-3 or TRBV12-4, the J gene TRBJ1-4; perhaps TRBD1 as D (5 bases). Trimming cost V 6 bases and J 1 base, with 12 bases left between them. This CDR3 has 15 residues. The CDR3 loop reads CASRTGEVTNEKLFF. The CDR3 DNA is TGTGCCAGCAGAACGGGGGAGGTAACTAATGAAAAACTGTTTTTT.

The V call is TRBV19, the J call TRBJ2-7; no reliable D call. V dropped 1 base and J dropped 3 bases, with 10 bases sitting between them. The CDR3 spans 14 residues. The germline V gene has CDR1 LNHDA and CDR2 SQIVND (reference sequence). The CDR3 here is CASSIAAAFYEQYF. In nucleotides, the CDR3 is TGTGCCAGTAGTATAGCGGCAGCCTTCTACGAGCAGTACTTC.

The sample holds a few counts of this clonotype. The J gene is TRBJ1-1, the V gene TRBV11-2; D might be TRBD1 (6 bases). This CDR3 is 13 amino acids long. V lost 1 base to trimming and J lost 8 bases, with 11 bases between them. Germline CDR1 SGHAT, CDR2 FQNNGV. This CDR3 is CASSLGGRSEAFF. Written as DNA, the CDR3 is TGTGCCAGCAGCTTAGGGGGGCGGTCGGAAGCTTTCTTT.

Remarks on this clonotype: Being one base from a much bigger clone, this may be a read error. The chain joins TRBV7-4 to TRBJ1-5; D not resolved. The germline gives CDR1 SGHVT, CDR2 SQSDAQ. The CDR3 contains 12 residues. The CDR3 DNA follows: TGTGCCAGCAGCTTAAATCTTCAGTCCCAGCATTTT. Amino acids: CASSLNLQSQHF.

The gene calls are TRBV4-1 and TRBJ1-2; D is uncertain. The V end lost 2 bases, the J end lost 4 bases, and 17 bases lay between the germline ends. CDR1 is MGHRA, CDR2 YSYEKL, per germline. The CDR3 is 16 amino acids. The CDR3 DNA follows: TGCGCCAGCAGCCAATTACAGACACAAACCCTCTATGGCTACACCTTC. This codes for CASSQLQTQTLYGYTF.

This chain links TRBV29-1 with TRBJ2-1; 14 bases are a match to TRBD2. Germline V lookup: CDR1 SQVTM, CDR2 ANQGSEA. V was pared by 7 bases and J by 1 base, with 6 bases of the junction left unmatched. The length of the CDR3 is 16 residues. CDR3 nucleotide sequence: TGCAGCGGAAAGACTAGCGGGAGGGCGTCCTACAATGAGCAGTTCTTC. Translation: CSGKTSGRASYNEQFF.

This clonotype was recorded many times. This sequence joins TRBV7-2 and TRBJ2-1; the D gene is possibly TRBD2 (6 bases). CDR1 and CDR2 from the germline V gene are SGHTA and FQGNSA. The CDR3 spans 18 residues. The V and J ends lost 5 bases and 0 bases respectively, with 20 bases between them. The DNA of the CDR3 is TGTGCCAGCAGCGCCGGGGGTTTCGCGGCCCGCTCCTACAATGAGCAGTTCTTC. Translation: CASSAGGFAARSYNEQFF.

The chain combines TRBV10-3 with TRBJ2-4; D might be TRBD1 or TRBD2, each matching 5 bases. CDR3 length equals 13 residues. V was clipped by 5 bases and J by 5 bases, with 10 bases between them. Germline assignment: CDR1 ENHRY and CDR2 SYGVKD. The DNA of the CDR3 is TGTGCCATCAGTCAGGGACGAGAAAACATTCAGTACTTC. This gives the protein CAISQGRENIQYF.

This clonotype came up a few times. The rearrangement uses TRBV6-4 and TRBJ2-3, with 11 bases identical to TRBD1. Losses at the gene ends were 6 bases for V and 0 bases for J; bases not matched to a gene: 5. Germline CDR1 MRHNA, CDR2 SNTAGT. This CDR3 is 16 amino acids long. DNA for the CDR3: TGTGCCAGCAGGAGGACAGGGGGCTTTAGCACAGATACGCAGTATTTT. Translated: CASRRTGGFSTDTQYF.

V is TRBV12-5 and J is TRBJ2-2; D may be TRBD1 (6 bases). V was shortened by 5 bases and J by 6 bases, with 10 bases between the two germline ends. CDR1 and CDR2 from the germline V gene are LGHNT and FRNRAP. CDR3 size: 13 residues. This CDR3 reads CASGPRGPGELFF. The CDR3 bases are TGTGCTAGTGGTCCCAGGGGACCCGGGGAGCTGTTTTTT. The full variable domain, with the rest looked up from reference TRBV12-5 and TRBJ2-2, is DARVTQTPRHKVTEMGQEVTMRCQPILGHNTVFWYRQTMMQGLELLAYFRNRAPLDDSGMPKDRFSAEMPDATLATLKIQPSEPRDSAVYFCASGPRGPGELFFGEGSRLTVL.

A few counts support this clonotype. The CDR3 region is CASSLGATNTEAFF. The CDR3 DNA is TGTGCCAGCAGCCTCGGGGCTACCAACACTGAAGCTTTCTTT. The chain links TRBV7-3 to TRBJ1-1; the D gene is possibly TRBD1 (5 bases). This CDR3 is 14 amino acids long. The V end lost 5 bases, the J end lost 2 bases, and 12 bases lay between the germline ends. Germline values: CDR1 SGHTA, CDR2 FQGTGA.

This clonotype was counted between two and nine times. V and J are TRBV29-1 and TRBJ2-3, with TRBD2 as a possible D gene (5 bases). The V end lost 4 bases, the J end lost 0 bases, and 14 bases lay between the germline ends. Germline V gene lookup returns CDR1 SQVTM and CDR2 ANQGSEA. The CDR3 totals 15 residues. CDR3 DNA: TGCAGCGTTGCCCGGGAACCTCTTAGCACAGATACGCAGTATTTT. Translating it yields CSVAREPLSTDTQYF.